This T cell receptor beta chain was documented in a study of cytomegalovirus exposure and HLA in healthy donors. Use of 60 Vbeta and 13 Jbeta primers characterized the PCR. Data came from immunoSEQ multiplex PCR; TCRdb stores just in-frame clones and leaves some out. Among around 150,000 clones listed, approximately 82% were seen once. The V segment lost 5 bases and the J segment 3 bases; nucleotides outside the gene matches: 3. Germline loops: CDR1 SGHRS, CDR2 YFSETQ. CDR3 length: 13 residues. V gene TRBV5-1 combines with J gene TRBJ1-1, with 8 bases identical to TRBD1. This receptor was obtained from a male donor in good health and CMV-seronegative. The specimen was PBMCs. The CDR3 region has the DNA TGCGCCAGCAGAGGACAGGGACACACTGAAGCTTTCTTT. It specifies CASRGQGHTEAFF.